This paragraph covers one T cell receptor (beta chain) sequence. This specimen belongs to a study of T cell responses to AZD1222 COVID-19 vaccine. Sequenced by immunoSEQ multiplex PCR; TCRdb stores in-frame clones only, minus some. The repertoire consists of about 130,000 clones, with 85% to 90% occurring once and the leading ten covering 1.9%. The CDR3 length is 13 residues. Trimming took off 0 bases at V and 2 bases at J, with 4 bases between the two ends. Germline values: CDR1 LNHDA, CDR2 SQIVND (reference sequence). The sequence came from an adult in good health. The rearrangement joins TRBV19 to TRBJ1-1; no clear D. The input for sequencing was peripheral blood, taken on day 0 of AZD1222 vaccination. The CDR3: CASSIDVNTEAFF. CDR3 coding DNA: TGTGCCAGTAGTATAGATGTAAACACTGAAGCTTTCTTT.